This TCR beta chain was observed in a study of cytomegalovirus exposure and HLA in healthy donors. The wider study: For the roughly 370 genotyped donors, over 80% fell within the Caucasian-associated ancestry cluster.

On this clone: What it binds is unknown.

This CDR3 has 16 residues. The V gene's germline CDR1 is KGHSH and CDR2 LQKENI. V was cut by 6 bases and J by 1 base, with 18 bases left in between. Both 60 Vbeta primers and 13 Jbeta primers went into the PCR. Per the study methods: A later analysis counted approximately 80 million unique TCR beta chains, around 10 million shared. Only in-frame clones appear in the TCRdb table, and some are missing; sequencing was by immunoSEQ multiplex PCR. The DNA was the basis for D and trimming; V, J and clone size are from that table. This repertoire includes 80,000 to 95,000 clones. Broader study findings: Later analysis associated a missense DCLRE1C variant with TCR beta V- and J-gene trimming. Presence/absence analyses rested on an assumption that sequencing depth was roughly uniform across donors.

The sequence was obtained from a man aged 45-65 years in good health and CMV-seropositive. V is TRBV18 and J is TRBJ2-5, with D unresolved. Sequenced sample: PBMCs. DNA for the CDR3: TGTGCCAGCTCCCACCCCTCCCTGGAGAGCCAAGAGACCCAGTACTTC. This translates into CASSHPSLESQETQYF.